The TCR beta chain under discussion was sequenced for a study of blood T cell repertoires in COVID-19. Study-level information: The analysed material was cDNA or gDNA that came from T cells, B-cell-depleted T cells, or PBMCs.

The CDR3 is made up of 18 amino acids. The V gene end was trimmed by 2 bases and the J gene end by 7 bases; junction bases not matched to a gene: 14. Germline CDR1 is KGHDR and CDR2 is SFDVKD. Assay: immunoSEQ multiplex PCR; the TCRdb copy retains only in-frame clones and omits some. The table shows hundreds of thousands of clones, with approximately 80% occurring only once. Sequencing was done on a sample of peripheral blood. This receptor was taken from a woman older than 75 with COVID-19, enrolled during active disease. The chain uses TRBV24-1 and TRBJ1-4, with TRBD1 matching over 8 bases. CDR3 bases: TGTGCCACCAGTGATTCCCCAGAACAGGGGGAGGTTGGTGAAAAACTGTTTTTT. This encodes CATSDSPEQGEVGEKLFF.